What follows are 5 T cell receptor beta chains derived from one specimen sequenced in a study of regulatory T cells in long-lasting Graves disease. Time point described: newly diagnosed GD, antithyroid drugs for less than 3 months. TCR sequences were obtained from RNA taken from PBMCs. Both iRepertoire HTBI primers and Arm-PCR of CDR3 regions were used to build the TCR beta libraries. TCRdb independently ran MiXCR on the multiplex PCR reads; one entry per CDR3 protein. This table holds around 250,000 distinct CDR3 sequences, around 20% found once. This specimen was peripheral blood mononuclear cells (PBMCs), taken at new diagnosis, from a patient treated with antithyroid drugs. The receptors shown here come from a female donor with Graves disease.

This clonotype was recorded at least ten times. V and J are TRBV24-1 and TRBJ2-4; TRBD1 aligns across 8 bases. The germline gives CDR1 KGHDR, CDR2 SFDVKD. This CDR3 has 15 amino acids. V gave up 2 bases and J gave up 8 bases; unmatched junction bases: 7. CDR3 sequence: CATSDSRQGSDIQYF. The CDR3 region has the DNA TGTGCCACCAGTGATTCTAGACAGGGGTCGGACATTCAGTACTTC.

This clonotype was recorded only once. V usage is TRBV12-3 or TRBV12-4 and J usage is TRBJ2-7; TRBD1 matches 9 bases. The CDR3 extends over 16 amino acids. Trimming at V came to 4 bases and at J to 3 bases, leaving 10 bases not matched to a gene. The DNA of the CDR3 is TGTGCCAGCAGTTCCGCCGGGACAGGGCCCAACTACGAGCAGTACTTC. Amino acids: CASSSAGTGPNYEQYF.

This clonotype was observed a handful of times. The gene calls are TRBV10-3 and TRBJ1-1; the D gene is possibly TRBD1 (6 bases). The V end was cut by 4 bases, the J end by 6 bases, with 12 bases between. Germline-derived CDR1 and CDR2 are ENHRY and SYGVKD. This CDR3 is 13 amino acids long. CDR3 bases: TGTGCCATCAGTGCGGCGGGGGCCCCTGAAGCTTTCTTT. Encoded protein: CAISAAGAPEAFF.

This clonotype was detected ten times or more. The genes are TRBV7-7 and TRBJ2-1, with TRBD1 identical over 8 bases. Germline assignment: CDR1 SSHAT and CDR2 FNYEAQ (reference sequence). The CDR3 contains 13 residues. With V trimmed by 4 bases and J by 6 bases, 2 bases remained unmatched. The CDR3 DNA is TGTGCCAGCAGCTCCACAGGGGGCAATGAGCAGTTCTTC. Protein: CASSSTGGNEQFF.

This clonotype came up many times. This chain connects TRBV11-2 to TRBJ1-2, with unresolved D. Germline values: CDR1 SGHAT, CDR2 FQNNGV. The CDR3 has 15 amino acids. Trimming cost V 6 bases and J 1 base, with 15 bases left between them. In DNA form, the CDR3 reads TGTGCCAGCAGTCAACCGTACCCCCGTAACTATGGCTACACCTTC. The encoded protein is CASSQPYPRNYGYTF.